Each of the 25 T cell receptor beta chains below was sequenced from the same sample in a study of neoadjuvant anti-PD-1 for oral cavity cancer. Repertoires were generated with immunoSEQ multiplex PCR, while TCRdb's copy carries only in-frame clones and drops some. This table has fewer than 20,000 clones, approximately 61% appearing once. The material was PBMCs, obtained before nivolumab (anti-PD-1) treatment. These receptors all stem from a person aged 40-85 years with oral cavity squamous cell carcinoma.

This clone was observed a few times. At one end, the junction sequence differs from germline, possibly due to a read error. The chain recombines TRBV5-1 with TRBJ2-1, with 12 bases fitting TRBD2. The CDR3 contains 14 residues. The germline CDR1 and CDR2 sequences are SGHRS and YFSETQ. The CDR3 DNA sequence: TGCGCCAGCAGCTTGGTTTTGGGACTAGCGGGCGAGGTCTTC. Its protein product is CASSLVLGLAGEVF.

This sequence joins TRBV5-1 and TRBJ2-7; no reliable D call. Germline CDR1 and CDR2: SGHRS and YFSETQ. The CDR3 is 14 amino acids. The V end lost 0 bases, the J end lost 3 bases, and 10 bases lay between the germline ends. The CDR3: CASSLDQIIYEQYF. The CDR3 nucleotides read TGCGCCAGCAGCTTGGATCAGATCATCTACGAGCAGTACTTC.

The CDR3 nucleotides are TGTGCCAGCAGCTTAGGGCTAGCGGTGAACACCGGGGAGCTGTTTTTT. As protein: CASSLGLAVNTGELFF. This sequence joins TRBV7-6 and TRBJ2-2; 7 nucleotides line up with TRBD2. V lost 1 base and J lost 1; bases outside the gene matches: 3. The CDR3 is made up of 16 amino acids. The germline gives CDR1 SGHVS, CDR2 FNYEAQ.

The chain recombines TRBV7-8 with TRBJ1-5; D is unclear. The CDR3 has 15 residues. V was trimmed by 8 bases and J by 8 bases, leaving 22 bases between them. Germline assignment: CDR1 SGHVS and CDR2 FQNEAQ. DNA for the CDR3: TGTGCCAGCGCTAACCGTGGCCAGCCCATTGAGCCCCAGCATTTT. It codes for CASANRGQPIEPQHF.

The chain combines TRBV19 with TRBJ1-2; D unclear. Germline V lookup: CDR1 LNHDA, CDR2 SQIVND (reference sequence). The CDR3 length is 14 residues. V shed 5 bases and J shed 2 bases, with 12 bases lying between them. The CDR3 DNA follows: TGTGCCAGTAGTCCCCCGACGGCAAACTATGGCTACACCTTC. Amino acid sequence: CASSPPTANYGYTF.

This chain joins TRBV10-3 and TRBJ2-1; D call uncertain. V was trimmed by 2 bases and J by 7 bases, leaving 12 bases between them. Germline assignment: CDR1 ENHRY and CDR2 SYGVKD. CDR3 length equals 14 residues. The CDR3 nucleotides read TGTGCCATCAGTGAGATGGGTAGCTTTAATGAGCAGTTCTTC. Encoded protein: CAISEMGSFNEQFF.

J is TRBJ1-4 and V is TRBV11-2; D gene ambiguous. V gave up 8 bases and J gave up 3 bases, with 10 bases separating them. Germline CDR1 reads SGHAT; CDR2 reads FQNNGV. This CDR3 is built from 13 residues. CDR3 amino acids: CASGPGPNEKLFF. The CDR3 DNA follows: TGTGCCAGCGGACCCGGGCCTAATGAAAAACTGTTTTTT.

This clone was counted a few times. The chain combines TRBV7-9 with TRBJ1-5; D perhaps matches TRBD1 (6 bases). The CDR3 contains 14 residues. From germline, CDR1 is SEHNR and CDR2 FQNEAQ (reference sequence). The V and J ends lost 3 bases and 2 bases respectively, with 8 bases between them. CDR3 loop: CASSLGGRNQPQHF. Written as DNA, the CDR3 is TGTGCCAGCAGCTTGGGGGGCCGCAATCAGCCCCAGCATTTT.

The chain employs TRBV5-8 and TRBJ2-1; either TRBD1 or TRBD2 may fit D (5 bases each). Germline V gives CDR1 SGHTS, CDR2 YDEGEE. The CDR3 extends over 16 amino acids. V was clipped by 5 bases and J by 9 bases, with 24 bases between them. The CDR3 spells CASRPSGTSYGSEQFF. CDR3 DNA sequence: TGTGCCAGCAGACCCTCCGGGACCAGTTATGGGTCTGAGCAGTTCTTC.

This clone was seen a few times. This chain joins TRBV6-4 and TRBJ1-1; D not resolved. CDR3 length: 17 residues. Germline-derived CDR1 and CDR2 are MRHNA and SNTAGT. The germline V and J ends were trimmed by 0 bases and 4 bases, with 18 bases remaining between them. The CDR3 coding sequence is TGTGCCAGCAGTGACTCGGAGGGTAGGTCGGGTAGCACTGAAGCTTTCTTT. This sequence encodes CASSDSEGRSGSTEAFF.

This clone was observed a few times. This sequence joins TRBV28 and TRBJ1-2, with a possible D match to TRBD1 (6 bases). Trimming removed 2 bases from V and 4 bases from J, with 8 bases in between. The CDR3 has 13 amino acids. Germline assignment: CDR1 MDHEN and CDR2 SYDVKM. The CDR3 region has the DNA TGTGCCAGCAGTTTACAGGGGAGCTATGGCTACACCTTC. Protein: CASSLQGSYGYTF.

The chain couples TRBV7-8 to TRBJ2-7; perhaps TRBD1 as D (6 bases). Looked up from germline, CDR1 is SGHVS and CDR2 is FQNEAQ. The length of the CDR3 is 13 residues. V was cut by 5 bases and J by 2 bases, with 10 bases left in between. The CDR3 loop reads CASSVGQTYEQYF. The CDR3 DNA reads TGTGCCAGCAGCGTTGGACAGACCTACGAGCAGTACTTC.

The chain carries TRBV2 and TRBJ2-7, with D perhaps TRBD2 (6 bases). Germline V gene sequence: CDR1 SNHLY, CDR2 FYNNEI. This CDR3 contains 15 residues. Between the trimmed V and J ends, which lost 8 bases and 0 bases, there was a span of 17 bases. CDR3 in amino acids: CASLVSGVISYEQYF. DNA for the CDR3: TGTGCCAGCCTCGTCTCGGGGGTTATCTCCTACGAGCAGTACTTC.

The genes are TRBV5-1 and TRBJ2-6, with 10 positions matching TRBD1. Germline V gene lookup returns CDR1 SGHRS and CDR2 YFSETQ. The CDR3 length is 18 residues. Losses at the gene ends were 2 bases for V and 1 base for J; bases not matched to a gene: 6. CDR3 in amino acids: CASSFTGTGESGANVLTF. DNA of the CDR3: TGCGCCAGCAGCTTCACCGGGACAGGGGAGTCTGGGGCCAACGTCCTGACTTTC.

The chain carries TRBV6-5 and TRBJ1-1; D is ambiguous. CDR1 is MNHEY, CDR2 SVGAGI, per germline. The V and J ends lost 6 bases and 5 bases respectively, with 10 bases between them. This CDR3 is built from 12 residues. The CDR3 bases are TGTGCCAGCAGGACCTTAAGGACTGAAGCTTTCTTT. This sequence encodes CASRTLRTEAFF.

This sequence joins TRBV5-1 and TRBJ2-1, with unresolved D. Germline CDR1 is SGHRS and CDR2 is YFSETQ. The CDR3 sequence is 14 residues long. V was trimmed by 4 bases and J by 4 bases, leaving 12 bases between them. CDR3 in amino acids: CASSRTDHYNEQFF. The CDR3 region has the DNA TGCGCCAGCAGCAGGACGGACCATTACAATGAGCAGTTCTTC.

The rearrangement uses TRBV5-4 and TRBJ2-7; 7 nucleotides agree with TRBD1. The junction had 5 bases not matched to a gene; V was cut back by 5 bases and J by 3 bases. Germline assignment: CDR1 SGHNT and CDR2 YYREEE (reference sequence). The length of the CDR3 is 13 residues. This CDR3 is CASSPGQYYEQYF. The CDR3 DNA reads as TGTGCCAGCAGTCCGGGACAGTACTACGAGCAGTACTTC.

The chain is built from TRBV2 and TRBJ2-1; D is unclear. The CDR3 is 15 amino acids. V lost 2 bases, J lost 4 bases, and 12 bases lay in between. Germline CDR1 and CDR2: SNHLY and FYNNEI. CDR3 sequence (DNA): TGTGCCAGCAGTGAAAGACCCACAAAGTACAATGAGCAGTTCTTC. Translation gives CASSERPTKYNEQFF.

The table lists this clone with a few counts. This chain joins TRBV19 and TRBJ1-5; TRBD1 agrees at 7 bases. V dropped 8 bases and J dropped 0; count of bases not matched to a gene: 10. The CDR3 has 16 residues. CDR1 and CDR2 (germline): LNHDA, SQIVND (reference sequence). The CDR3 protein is CASDRAPAGSNQPQHF. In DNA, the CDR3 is TGTGCCAGTGACAGGGCTCCCGCAGGTAGCAATCAGCCCCAGCATTTT.

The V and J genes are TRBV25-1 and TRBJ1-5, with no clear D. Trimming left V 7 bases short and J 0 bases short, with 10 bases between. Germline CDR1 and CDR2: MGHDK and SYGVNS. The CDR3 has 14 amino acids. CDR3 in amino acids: CASTGRDSNQPQHF. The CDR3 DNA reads TGTGCCAGCACCGGACGGGATAGCAATCAGCCCCAGCATTTT.

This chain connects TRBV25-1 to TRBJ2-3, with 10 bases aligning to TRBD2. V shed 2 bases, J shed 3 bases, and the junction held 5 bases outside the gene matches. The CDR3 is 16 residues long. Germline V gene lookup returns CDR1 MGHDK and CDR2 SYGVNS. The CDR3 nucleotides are TGTGCCAGCAGTGAAAACCTAGCGGGGGCTACAGATACGCAGTATTTT. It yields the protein CASSENLAGATDTQYF.

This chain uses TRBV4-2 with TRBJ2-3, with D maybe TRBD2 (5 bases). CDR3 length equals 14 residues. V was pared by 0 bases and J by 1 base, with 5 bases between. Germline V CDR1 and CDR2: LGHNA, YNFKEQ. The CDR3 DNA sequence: TGTGCCAGCAGCCAAGATAGCGGCACAGATACGCAGTATTTT. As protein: CASSQDSGTDTQYF.

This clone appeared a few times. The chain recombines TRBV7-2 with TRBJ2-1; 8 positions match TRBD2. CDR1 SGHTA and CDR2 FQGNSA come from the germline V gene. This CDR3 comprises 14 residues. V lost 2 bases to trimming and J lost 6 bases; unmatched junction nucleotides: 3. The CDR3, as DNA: TGTGCCAGCAGCTTAAGGCTAGCGGGCAATGAGCAGTTCTTC. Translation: CASSLRLAGNEQFF.

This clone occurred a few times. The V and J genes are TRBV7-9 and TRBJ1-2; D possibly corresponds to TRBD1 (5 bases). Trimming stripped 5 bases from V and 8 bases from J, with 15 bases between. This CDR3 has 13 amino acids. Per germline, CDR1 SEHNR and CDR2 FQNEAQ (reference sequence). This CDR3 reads CASSPYTGSGYTF. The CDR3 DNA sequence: TGTGCCAGCAGCCCTTATACAGGTTCCGGCTACACCTTC.

CDR3 sequence: CASSLKGIGAGELFF. As DNA, the CDR3 is TGTGCCAGCAGCTTGAAGGGGATCGGAGCCGGGGAGCTGTTTTTT. V and J are TRBV5-6 and TRBJ2-2; possible D gene TRBD1, 5 bases. CDR3 size: 15 residues. CDR1 is SGHDT and CDR2 is YYEEEE in the germline V gene. V was trimmed by 1 base and J by 6 bases, leaving 13 bases between them.